The rows below give T cell receptor beta chains drawn from one sample of a study of cytomegalovirus exposure and HLA in healthy donors. Profiled with immunoSEQ multiplex PCR; TCRdb holds only in-frame clones, not every one. Here the sample table reports 40,000 or so clones. Sequenced input: PBMCs. These receptor sequences come from a male donor in good health and CMV-seronegative. The CDR3 runs from the conserved cysteine through the conserved F or W. A D gene is named only where the DNA matches it firmly.

D gene	J gene	V gene	CDR3 DNA	CDR3 protein
-	TRBJ1-2	TRBV7-2	TGTGCCAGCAGCTTATACGGTACAGGGACTAACTATGGCTACACCTTC	CASSLYGTGTNYGYTF
-	TRBJ1-4	TRBV6-1	TGTGCCACTTGGCGGGGGGAATATGAAAAACTGTTTTTT	CATWRGEYEKLFF
-	TRBJ2-2	TRBV7-2	TGTGCCAGCAGCTTAGGAGGTACAACCGGGGAGCTGTTTTTT	CASSLGGTTGELFF
-	TRBJ1-2	TRBV2	TGTGCCAGCAGTGAAAGACAGGCGGCGCGGGGCTACACCTTC	CASSERQAARGYTF
-	TRBJ1-5	TRBV10-2	TGCGCCAGCAGTGAGAGGGGGAATCAGCCCCAGCATTTT	CASSERGNQPQHF
TRBD1	TRBJ1-5	TRBV2	TGTGCCAGCAGTCATTCGACGGACAGGGAACAGCCCCAGCATTTT	CASSHSTDREQPQHF
TRBD2	TRBJ2-3	TRBV6-1	TGTGCCGGCAGTGCGACTAGCGGGGGGACGGATACGCAGTATTTT	CAGSATSGGTDTQYF
-	TRBJ2-3	TRBV7-6	TGTGCCAGCAGCTTAGCCGGACTAAGCACAGATACGCAGTATTTT	CASSLAGLSTDTQYF
TRBD2	TRBJ2-3	TRBV13	TGTGCCAGCAGCTTAGACGTGGGGGGGACTAGCTTAGATACGCAGTATTTT	CASSLDVGGTSLDTQYF
TRBD2	TRBJ2-1	TRBV28	TGTGCCAGCAGCCCGGGACTAGCGGAAAACAATGAGCAGTTCTTC	CASSPGLAENNEQFF
-	TRBJ1-2	TRBV9	TGTGCCAGCAGCGTGTGGGGAGGCTATGGCTACACCTTC	CASSVWGGYGYTF
-	TRBJ2-2	TRBV6-4	TGTGCCAGCAGCTACAGGGATAACGGGGAGCTGTTTTTT	CASSYRDNGELFF
-	TRBJ2-1	TRBV7-2	TGTGCCAGCAGCTTTTGGTCCCTGGCGGCCGACAATGAGCAGTTCTTC	CASSFWSLAADNEQFF
-	TRBJ1-4	TRBV5-6	TGTGCCAGCAGCTTGGCCTGGGGAGGAGGTGAAAAACTGTTTTTT	CASSLAWGGGEKLFF
-	TRBJ2-4	TRBV19	TGTGCCAGTAGTATGCAGACAGTGCAGATTCAGTACTTC	CASSMQTVQIQYF
TRBD1	TRBJ1-1	TRBV6-5	TGTGCCAGCAGGCCAAGACAGGGGAAGGAAGCTTTCTTT	CASRPRQGKEAFF
TRBD1	TRBJ1-2	TRBV7-3	TGTGCCAGCAGCTTAAATACAGGGGGCGACAATGGCTACACCTTC	CASSLNTGGDNGYTF
-	TRBJ2-7	TRBV7-9	TGTGCCAGCAGCTTAAATCCCAGGGAATACGAGCAGTACTTC	CASSLNPREYEQYF
TRBD2	TRBJ2-7	TRBV4-1	TGCGCCAGCAGCCAAGCTAGCGGGAGCTACGAGCAGTACTTC	CASSQASGSYEQYF
-	TRBJ2-5	TRBV15	TGTGCCACCAGCAGAGGGAGGGTCCAAGAGACCCAGTACTTC	CATSRGRVQETQYF
-	TRBJ1-1	TRBV6-1	TGTGCCAGCGAACAGGTGGGGGGTGCTTTCTTT	CASEQVGGAFF
-	TRBJ2-2	TRBV2	TGTGCCAGCACGGGTCTCTTACACACCGGGGAGCTGTTTTTT	CASTGLLHTGELFF
TRBD1	TRBJ2-7	TRBV5-1	TGCGCCAGCAGCGCCGTAGACAGGGCCTACGAGCAGTACTTC	CASSAVDRAYEQYF
TRBD1	TRBJ2-1	TRBV6-5	TGTGCCAGCAGGGCGACAGGGGGGTACCACAATGAGCAGTTCTTC	CASRATGGYHNEQFF
TRBD1	TRBJ1-2	TRBV2	TGTGCCAGCTGGCTAGGGCAGGGGGCAAATGGCTACACCTTC	CASWLGQGANGYTF
TRBD1	TRBJ1-1	TRBV7-9	TGTGCCAGCAGCCTAGGGGGGACAGGTGAAGCTTTCTTT	CASSLGGTGEAFF
-	TRBJ1-6	TRBV5-4	TGTGCCAGCAGCTTGAAGCCGGGGGATTCACCCCTCCACTTT	CASSLKPGDSPLHF
-	TRBJ1-1	TRBV2	TGTGCCAGCAGTGCCGGGGGGTTTGAAGCTTTCTTT	CASSAGGFEAFF
TRBD1	TRBJ1-6	TRBV19	TGTGCCAGTAGCCTGGACAGGGATAAGCCCAATTCACCCCTCCACTTT	CASSLDRDKPNSPLHF
-	TRBJ1-1	TRBV15	TGTGCCACCAGCAGAGCACCCACGAGTGAAGCTTTCTTT	CATSRAPTSEAFF
-	TRBJ1-4	TRBV18	TGTGCCAGCTCACCAAACCGGGACTACCTGTTTTTT	CASSPNRDYLFF
TRBD1	TRBJ2-7	TRBV19	TGTGCCAGTAGTACCTTGGGACAGGGGGTTCCCTACGAGCAGTACTTC	CASSTLGQGVPYEQYF
-	TRBJ2-7	TRBV19	TGTGCCAGTAGTCCCTCCTTCCGCGGGGGCCGATCCTACGAGCAGTACTTC	CASSPSFRGGRSYEQYF
TRBD1	TRBJ2-5	TRBV2	TGTGCCAGCAGTGTAACGACAGGGGAAGAGACCCAGTACTTC	CASSVTTGEETQYF
-	TRBJ2-5	TRBV7-6	TGTGCCAGCAGCGACCCAAAACACCAACGGGGGACCCAGTACTTC	CASSDPKHQRGTQYF